A selection of T cell receptor beta chains follows, all from one sample in a study of CD8 T cells in ankylosing spondylitis. A single record per CDR3 protein comes from TCRdb applying MiXCR to the 5' RACE reads. This table has 340,000 or so distinct CDR3 sequences, 14% to 15% appearing once. Sequencing was performed on blood, either unsorted or a sorted T cell fraction (not recorded which). Receptors originate from a male donor with ankylosing spondylitis or in good health (not recorded which). CDR3s include the opening cysteine and the closing phenylalanine or tryptophan. A D gene is named only where the DNA matches it firmly. Expanded clones get a size class; other rows say once, few or many, or leave the size out.

j_call d_call v_call clone_size cdr3_nt cdr3_aa
TRBJ2-7 . TRBV27 many TGTGCCAGCAGTGGCGGGACAGCCTCCTACGAGCAGTACTTC CASSGGTASYEQYF
TRBJ2-2 TRBD2 TRBV3-1 . TGTGCCAGCAGACTAGCGGGAGGTGGAGGCGGGGAGCTGTTTTTT CASRLAGGGGGELFF
TRBJ2-5 . TRBV5-1 . TGCGCCAGCAGCTTGGACTTCAAAGAGACCCAGTACTTC CASSLDFKETQYF
TRBJ1-1 TRBD1 TRBV12-3/TRBV12-4 many TGTGCCAGCAGCCCGGGACAGCCGAACACTGAAGCTTTCTTT CASSPGQPNTEAFF
TRBJ2-1 TRBD2 TRBV10-3 many TGTGCCATCAGTGAGTCGACCCCCGGGACTAGGGTATATCGCAATGAGCAGTTCTTC CAISESTPGTRVYRNEQFF
TRBJ1-1 TRBD1 TRBV5-1 few TGCGCCAGCGGCTCGGGTCAGGGGGCTGGTGAAGCTTTCTTT CASGSGQGAGEAFF
TRBJ2-2 . TRBV5-1 . TGCGCCAGCAGCGCCGCCCCGGAGATAGGGGAGCTGTTTTTT CASSAAPEIGELFF
TRBJ2-7 TRBD1 TRBV29-1 . TGCAGCGTTGACGTAGGGGACAGGGTCAACGAGCAGTACTTC CSVDVGDRVNEQYF
TRBJ1-4 . TRBV29-1 few TGCAGCGTGGGGACGTCAGAAAAACTGTTTTTT CSVGTSEKLFF
TRBJ1-1 . TRBV27 . TGTGCCAGCAGTGAGAGTGTCTACACTGAAGCTTTCTTT CASSESVYTEAFF
TRBJ2-7 . TRBV29-1 . TGCAGCGTTGCGGTCAGGGGCTATGAGCGGGACAGCTACGAGCAGTACTTC CSVAVRGYERDSYEQYF
TRBJ2-1 TRBD2 TRBV20-1 . TGCAGTGTTCATACTAGCGGGATATACAATGAGCAGTTCTTC CSVHTSGIYNEQFF
TRBJ2-3 TRBD2 TRBV4-2 few TGTGCCAGCAGCTTCCCGGGACTAGCGCGGACAGATACGCAGTATTTT CASSFPGLARTDTQYF
TRBJ2-5 . TRBV7-9 many TGTGCCAGCAGTCTTGACAGCCAAGAGACCCAGTACTTC CASSLDSQETQYF
TRBJ2-4 TRBD1 TRBV12-3/TRBV12-4 few TGTGCCAGCAGCTCCACAGGGGTCCGGGCCAAAAACATTCAGTACTTC CASSSTGVRAKNIQYF
TRBJ2-3 TRBD2 TRBV4-2 . TGTGCCAGCAGCCAAGATTTCTATAGTGGCCTAGCGGGAGATACCACAGATACGCAGTATTTT CASSQDFYSGLAGDTTDTQYF
TRBJ2-7 . TRBV11-2 few TGTGCCAGCAGCTTATCTCCTGGGGGGCTGTACGAGCAGTACTTC CASSLSPGGLYEQYF
TRBJ1-2 . TRBV5-1 . TGCGCCAGCAGCTTGGTGGGGAGTCCCAATGACTACACCTTC CASSLVGSPNDYTF
TRBJ2-2 TRBD1 TRBV12-3/TRBV12-4 many TGTGCCAGCAGTTCGCCCTGGGGACAGGGGGAGACCGGGGAGCTGTTTTTT CASSSPWGQGETGELFF
TRBJ2-6 TRBD1 TRBV27 . TGTGCCAGCAGTTCTCCAAACCGGGACAGGGGCGGCTCTGGGGCCAACGTCCTGACTTTC CASSSPNRDRGGSGANVLTF
TRBJ2-5 . TRBV18 . TGTGCCAGCTCACCTGGCGTCTGGGAGACCCAGTACTTC CASSPGVWETQYF
TRBJ2-4 . TRBV28 . TGTGCCAGCAGTTTACCAGGGGAAAACATTCAGTACTTC CASSLPGENIQYF
TRBJ2-7 TRBD1 TRBV4-1 . TGCGCCAGCAGCCCCGTACAGGGGAACGAGCAGTACTTC CASSPVQGNEQYF
TRBJ2-1 . TRBV20-1 . TGCAGTGCTAGGCGAGGAGCTTATAGCTCCTACAATGAGCAGTTCTTC CSARRGAYSSYNEQFF
TRBJ2-2 TRBD1 TRBV4-1 . TGCGCCAGCAGTCGGGACAGGTACACCGGGGAGCTGTTTTTT CASSRDRYTGELFF
TRBJ2-7 TRBD2 TRBV15 . TGTGCCACCAGCCGAACCGGGACTAGTCGGGAGCAGTACTTC CATSRTGTSREQYF
TRBJ1-2 . TRBV12-3/TRBV12-4 few TGTGCCAGCAGTCCTTCCGGGGCCTATGGCTACACCTTC CASSPSGAYGYTF
TRBJ1-2 . TRBV12-3/TRBV12-4 many TGTGCCAGCAGCCCATGGGCCCTCCCTTCTAACTATGGCTACACCTTC CASSPWALPSNYGYTF
TRBJ2-5 . TRBV5-1 few TGCGCCAGCAGCAGGCGGTTCCAAGAGACCCAGTACTTC CASSRRFQETQYF
TRBJ2-7 TRBD1 TRBV6-1 few TGTGCCAGCAGACGGGACAGGACCTACGAGCAGTACTTC CASRRDRTYEQYF
TRBJ1-1 . TRBV6-1 few TGTGCCAGCAGTCATCGGGGGGCAGGGAACACTGAAGCTTTCTTT CASSHRGAGNTEAFF
TRBJ1-5 . TRBV19 few TGTGCCAGTACCGATTCCTATAGCAATCAGCCCCAGCATTTT CASTDSYSNQPQHF
TRBJ2-7 TRBD1 TRBV12-3/TRBV12-4 few TGTGCCAGCAGTTCCCGCGAGGGACAGGGCTTACACGAGCAGTACTTC CASSSREGQGLHEQYF
TRBJ2-7 . TRBV5-1 few TGCGCCAGCAGTCAAGCCGGGACTCTCGCCTACGAGCAGTACTTC CASSQAGTLAYEQYF
TRBJ2-7 . TRBV5-5 . TGTGCCAGCAGCCCGGGACCCTATGCCGCCCAGTACTTC CASSPGPYAAQYF
TRBJ2-3 . TRBV20-1 once TGCAGTGCGCCGCTCGGGGGTACGCAGTATTTT CSAPLGGTQYF
TRBJ1-4 . TRBV7-9 . TGTGCCAGCAGCCCCCGGGAGGCGATTGAAAAACTGTTTTTT CASSPREAIEKLFF
TRBJ2-7 . TRBV10-3 few TGTGCCATCAGGTCACATCTTATCGACGAGCAGTACTTC CAIRSHLIDEQYF
TRBJ2-7 . TRBV21-1 once TGTGCCAGCAGCAAAGCAGACAGCTTGAGCTCCTACGAGCAGTACTTC CASSKADSLSSYEQYF
TRBJ1-5 TRBD1 TRBV5-1 few TGCGCCAGCAGCTTGGAGGCAGGGGGGCGGCAGCCCCAGCATTTT CASSLEAGGRQPQHF
TRBJ1-2 . TRBV27 . TGTGCCAGCAGTCCCCTAGGGGGGCTCTATGGCTACACCTTC CASSPLGGLYGYTF
TRBJ1-2 TRBD1 TRBV12-3/TRBV12-4 . TGTGCCAGCTCGTATTCGGACAGGGGGTATGGCTACACCTTC CASSYSDRGYGYTF